This T cell receptor beta chain was found in a study of blood T cell repertoires in COVID-19. This clone has a single count. Profiled with immunoSEQ multiplex PCR; TCRdb holds only in-frame clones, not every one. The sample has 180,000 or so clones; about 88% are singletons. The CDR3 runs to 18 residues. Trimming pared 0 bases from V and 2 bases from J, leaving 19 bases between. CDR1 MRHNA and CDR2 SNTAGT come from the germline V gene. The origin of this receptor is a human donor with acute COVID-19. The donor label of this sample is uncertain. The rearrangement uses TRBV6-4 and TRBJ2-5; tentatively, D is TRBD2 (5 bases). What was sequenced was PBMCs or T cells enriched from blood (not recorded which). CDR3 DNA: TGTGCCAGCAGTGACTCCTGCTCGGGGAGCGGCGGTCAAGAGACCCAGTACTTC. This codes for CASSDSCSGSGGQETQYF.